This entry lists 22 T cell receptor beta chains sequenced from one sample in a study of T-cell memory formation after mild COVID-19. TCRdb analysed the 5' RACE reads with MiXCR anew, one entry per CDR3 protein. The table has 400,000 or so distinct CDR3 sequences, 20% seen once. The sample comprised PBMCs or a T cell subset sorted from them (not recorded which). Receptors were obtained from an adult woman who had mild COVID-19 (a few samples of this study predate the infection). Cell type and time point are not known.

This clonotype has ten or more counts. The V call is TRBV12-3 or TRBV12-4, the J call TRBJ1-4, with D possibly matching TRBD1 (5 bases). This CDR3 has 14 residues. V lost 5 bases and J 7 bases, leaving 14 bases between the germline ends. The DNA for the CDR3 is TGTGCCAGCAGTCGGGACCTTCGTGGTGAAAAACTGTTTTTT. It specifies CASSRDLRGEKLFF.

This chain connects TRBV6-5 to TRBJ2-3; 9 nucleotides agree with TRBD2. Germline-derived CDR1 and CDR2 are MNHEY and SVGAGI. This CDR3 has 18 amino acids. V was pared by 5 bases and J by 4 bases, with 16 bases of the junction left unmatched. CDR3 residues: CASSEKRKREAGADTQYF. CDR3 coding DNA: TGTGCCAGCAGTGAGAAGAGAAAGCGGGAGGCTGGTGCAGATACGCAGTATTTT.

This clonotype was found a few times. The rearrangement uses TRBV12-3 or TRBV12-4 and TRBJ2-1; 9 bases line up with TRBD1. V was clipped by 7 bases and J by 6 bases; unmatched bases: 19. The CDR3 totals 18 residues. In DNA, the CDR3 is TGTGCCAGCAAGGGACAGGGAGATATTCGAGGGGTTGCCAATGAGCAGTTCTTC. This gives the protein CASKGQGDIRGVANEQFF.

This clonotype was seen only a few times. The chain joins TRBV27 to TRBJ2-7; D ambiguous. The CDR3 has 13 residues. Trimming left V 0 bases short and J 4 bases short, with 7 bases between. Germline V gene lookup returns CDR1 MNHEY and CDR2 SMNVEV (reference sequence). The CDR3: CASSLSHMYEQYF. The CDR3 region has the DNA TGTGCCAGCAGTTTATCCCATATGTACGAGCAGTACTTC.

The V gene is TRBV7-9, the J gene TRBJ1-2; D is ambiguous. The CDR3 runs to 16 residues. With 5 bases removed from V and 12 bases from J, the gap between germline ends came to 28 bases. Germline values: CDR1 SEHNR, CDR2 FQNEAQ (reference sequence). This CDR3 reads CASSARPAALFEVDTF. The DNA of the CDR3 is TGTGCCAGCAGCGCCAGACCCGCAGCCCTCTTCGAGGTCGACACCTTC.

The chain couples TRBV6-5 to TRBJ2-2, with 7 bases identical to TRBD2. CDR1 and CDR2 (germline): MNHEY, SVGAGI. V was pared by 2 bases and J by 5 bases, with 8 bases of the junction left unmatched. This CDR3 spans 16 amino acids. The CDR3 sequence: CASSYIAGGLTGELFF. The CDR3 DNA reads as TGTGCCAGCAGTTACATCGCCGGGGGGTTGACCGGGGAGCTGTTTTTT.

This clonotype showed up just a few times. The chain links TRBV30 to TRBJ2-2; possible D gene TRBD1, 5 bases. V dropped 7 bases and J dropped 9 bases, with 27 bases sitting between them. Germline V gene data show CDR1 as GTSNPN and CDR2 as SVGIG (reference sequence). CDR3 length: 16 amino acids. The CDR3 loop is CASPVTGLGVTRELFF. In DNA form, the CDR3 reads TGTGCCTCCCCGGTCACAGGCTTAGGGGTTACCCGGGAGCTGTTTTTT.

The CDR3 coding sequence is TGTGCCACCAGTGACCCTACCACAGGGTACAATGAGCAGTTCTTC. Protein product: CATSDPTTGYNEQFF. This chain links TRBV24-1 with TRBJ2-1, with D perhaps TRBD1 (6 bases). V was pared by 4 bases and J by 4 bases, with 13 bases between. The CDR3 covers 15 residues. Per germline, CDR1 KGHDR and CDR2 SFDVKD.

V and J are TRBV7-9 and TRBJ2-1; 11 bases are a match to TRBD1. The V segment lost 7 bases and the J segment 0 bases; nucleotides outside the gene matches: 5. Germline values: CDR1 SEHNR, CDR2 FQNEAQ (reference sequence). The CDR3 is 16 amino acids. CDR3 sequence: CASTPGTGGSYNEQFF. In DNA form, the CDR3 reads TGTGCCAGCACCCCGGGGACAGGGGGCTCCTACAATGAGCAGTTCTTC.

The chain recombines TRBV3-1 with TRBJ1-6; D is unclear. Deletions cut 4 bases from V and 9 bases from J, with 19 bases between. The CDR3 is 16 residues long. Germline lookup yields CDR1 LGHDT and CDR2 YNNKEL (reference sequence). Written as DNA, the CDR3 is TGTGCCAGCAGCCTAATCGGACCCCAACGGAGTTCACCCCTCCACTTT. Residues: CASSLIGPQRSSPLHF.

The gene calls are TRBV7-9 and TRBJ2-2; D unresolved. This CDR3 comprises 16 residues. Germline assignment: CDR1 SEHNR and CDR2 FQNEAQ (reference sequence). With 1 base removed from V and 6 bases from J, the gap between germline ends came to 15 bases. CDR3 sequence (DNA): TGTGCCAGCAGCTTAGGGCTGACCCTATCCCCCGGGGAGCTGTTTTTT. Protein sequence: CASSLGLTLSPGELFF.

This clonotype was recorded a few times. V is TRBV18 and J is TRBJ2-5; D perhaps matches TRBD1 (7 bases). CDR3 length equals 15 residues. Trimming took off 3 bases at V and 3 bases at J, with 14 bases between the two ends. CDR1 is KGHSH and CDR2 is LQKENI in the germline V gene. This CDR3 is CASSPEQGGKETQYF. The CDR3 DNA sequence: TGTGCCAGCTCACCGGAGCAGGGGGGAAAAGAGACCCAGTACTTC.

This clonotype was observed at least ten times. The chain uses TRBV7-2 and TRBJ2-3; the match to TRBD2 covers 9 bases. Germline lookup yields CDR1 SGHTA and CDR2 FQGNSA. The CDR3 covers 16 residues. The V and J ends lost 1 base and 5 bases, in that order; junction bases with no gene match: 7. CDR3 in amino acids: CASSLGGGRARDTQYF. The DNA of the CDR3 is TGTGCCAGCAGCTTAGGTGGCGGGAGGGCCAGAGATACGCAGTATTTT.

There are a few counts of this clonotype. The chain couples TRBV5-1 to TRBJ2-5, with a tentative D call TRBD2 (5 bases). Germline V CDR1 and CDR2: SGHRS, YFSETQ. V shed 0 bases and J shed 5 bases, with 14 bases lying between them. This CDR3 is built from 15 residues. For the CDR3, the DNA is TGCGCCAGCAGCTTGGTGGCGGGCCGCGACGAGACCCAGTACTTC. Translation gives CASSLVAGRDETQYF.

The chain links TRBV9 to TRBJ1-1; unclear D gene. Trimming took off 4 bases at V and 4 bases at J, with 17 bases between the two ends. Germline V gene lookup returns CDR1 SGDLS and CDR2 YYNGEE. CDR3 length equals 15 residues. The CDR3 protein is CASSQAGLARTEAFF. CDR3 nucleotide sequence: TGTGCCAGCAGCCAGGCCGGTCTAGCGCGCACTGAAGCTTTCTTT.

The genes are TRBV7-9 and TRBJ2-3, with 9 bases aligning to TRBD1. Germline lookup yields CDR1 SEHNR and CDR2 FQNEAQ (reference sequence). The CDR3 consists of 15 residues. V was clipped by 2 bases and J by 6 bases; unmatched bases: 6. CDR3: CASSLIQGADDTQYF. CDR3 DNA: TGTGCCAGCAGCTTAATACAGGGGGCAGATGATACGCAGTATTTT. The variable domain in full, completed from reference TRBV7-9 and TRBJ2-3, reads DTGVSQNPRHKITKRGQNVTFRCDPISEHNRLYWYRQTLGQGPEFLTYFQNEAQLEKSRLLSDRFSAERPKGSFSTLEIQRTEQGDSAMYLCASSLIQGADDTQYFGPGTRLTVL.

CDR3 amino acids: CASSDPRGAYEQYF. CDR3 in DNA: TGTGCCAGCAGTGACCCGAGGGGGGCATACGAGCAGTACTTC. This chain uses TRBV25-1 with TRBJ2-7; D may be TRBD1 or TRBD2 (6 bases each). Germline-derived CDR1 and CDR2 are MGHDK and SYGVNS. The ends were cut back, 3 bases at V and 4 bases at J, with 13 bases in the middle. This CDR3 comprises 14 residues.

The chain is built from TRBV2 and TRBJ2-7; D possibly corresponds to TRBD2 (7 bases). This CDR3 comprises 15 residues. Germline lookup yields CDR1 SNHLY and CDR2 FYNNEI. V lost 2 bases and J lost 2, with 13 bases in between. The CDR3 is CASSERGARTYEQYF. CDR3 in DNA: TGTGCCAGCAGTGAACGGGGGGCAAGAACCTACGAGCAGTACTTC.

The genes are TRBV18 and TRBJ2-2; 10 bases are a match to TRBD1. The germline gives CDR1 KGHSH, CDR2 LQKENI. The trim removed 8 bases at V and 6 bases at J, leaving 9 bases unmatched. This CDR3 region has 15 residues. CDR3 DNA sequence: TGTGCCAGCCCGAGGACAGGGGGGAAATCCGGGGAGCTGTTTTTT. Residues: CASPRTGGKSGELFF. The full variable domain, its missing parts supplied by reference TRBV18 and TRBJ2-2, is NAGVMQNPRHLVRRRGQEARLRCSPMKGHSHVYWYRQLPEEGLKFMVYLQKENIIDESGMPKERFSAEFPKEGPSILRIQQVVRGDSAAYFCASPRTGGKSGELFFGEGSRLTVL.

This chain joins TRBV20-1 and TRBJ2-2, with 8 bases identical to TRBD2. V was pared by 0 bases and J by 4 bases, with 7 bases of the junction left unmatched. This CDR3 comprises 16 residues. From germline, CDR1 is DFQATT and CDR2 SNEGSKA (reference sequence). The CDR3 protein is CSARDSGGPSTGELFF. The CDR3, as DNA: TGCAGTGCTAGAGATTCGGGAGGGCCAAGCACCGGGGAGCTGTTTTTT.

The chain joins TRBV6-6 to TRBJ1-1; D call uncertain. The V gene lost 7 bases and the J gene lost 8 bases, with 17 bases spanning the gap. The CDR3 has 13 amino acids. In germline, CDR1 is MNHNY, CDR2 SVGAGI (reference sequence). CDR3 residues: CASTPDGRREAFF. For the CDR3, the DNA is TGTGCCAGCACCCCGGACGGGCGACGGGAAGCTTTCTTT.

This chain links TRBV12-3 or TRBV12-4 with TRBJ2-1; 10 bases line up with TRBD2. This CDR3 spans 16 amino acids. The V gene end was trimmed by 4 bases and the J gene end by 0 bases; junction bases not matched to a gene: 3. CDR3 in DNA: TGTGCCAGCAGTTCTTGGACTAGCGGCTCCTACAATGAGCAGTTCTTC. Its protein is CASSSWTSGSYNEQFF.